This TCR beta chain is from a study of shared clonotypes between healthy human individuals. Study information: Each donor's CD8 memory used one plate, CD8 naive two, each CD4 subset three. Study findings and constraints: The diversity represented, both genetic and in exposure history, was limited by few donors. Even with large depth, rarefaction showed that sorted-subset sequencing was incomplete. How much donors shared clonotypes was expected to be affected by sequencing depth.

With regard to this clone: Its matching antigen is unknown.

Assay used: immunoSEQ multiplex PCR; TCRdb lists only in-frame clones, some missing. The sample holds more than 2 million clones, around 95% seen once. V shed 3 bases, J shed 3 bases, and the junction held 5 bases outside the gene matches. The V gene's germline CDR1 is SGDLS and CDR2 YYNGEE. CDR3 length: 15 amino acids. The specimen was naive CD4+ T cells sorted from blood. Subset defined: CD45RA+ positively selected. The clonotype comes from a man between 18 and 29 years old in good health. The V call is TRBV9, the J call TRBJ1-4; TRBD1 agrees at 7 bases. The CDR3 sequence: CASSARDSSNEKLFF. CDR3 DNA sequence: TGTGCCAGCAGCGCGAGGGACAGCTCTAATGAAAAACTGTTTTTT.